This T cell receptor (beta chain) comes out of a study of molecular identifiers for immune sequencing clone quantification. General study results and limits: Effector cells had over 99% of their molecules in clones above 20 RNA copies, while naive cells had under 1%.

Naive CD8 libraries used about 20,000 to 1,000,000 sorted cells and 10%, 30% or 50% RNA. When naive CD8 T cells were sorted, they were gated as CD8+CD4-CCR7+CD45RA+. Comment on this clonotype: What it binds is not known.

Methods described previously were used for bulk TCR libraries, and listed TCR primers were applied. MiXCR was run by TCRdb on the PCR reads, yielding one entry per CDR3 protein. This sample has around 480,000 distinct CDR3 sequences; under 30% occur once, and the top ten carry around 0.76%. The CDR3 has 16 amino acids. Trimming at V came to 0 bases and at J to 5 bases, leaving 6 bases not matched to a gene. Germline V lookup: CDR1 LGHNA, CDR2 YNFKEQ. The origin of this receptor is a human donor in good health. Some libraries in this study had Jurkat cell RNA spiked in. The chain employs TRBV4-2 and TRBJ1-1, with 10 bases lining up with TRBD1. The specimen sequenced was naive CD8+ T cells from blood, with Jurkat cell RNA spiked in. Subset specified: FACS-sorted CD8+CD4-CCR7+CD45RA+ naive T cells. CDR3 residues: CASSQEIGTGVTEAFF. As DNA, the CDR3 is TGTGCCAGCAGCCAAGAGATTGGGACAGGGGTGACTGAAGCTTTCTTT.